This T cell receptor beta chain is drawn from a study of T cell responses to AZD1222 COVID-19 vaccine. Overall study findings and caveats: Close to half of all spike-specific TCRs reportedly target regions of the variants that are unmutated. Scientists sampled the repertoires only once the peak T cell response had passed. Spike-specific TCR repertoires showed rising breadth and depth after two AZD1222 doses. Clonal diversity was possibly underestimated; the donors were predominantly white British and more often female.

The CDR3 loop spans 15 amino acids. Germline V lookup: CDR1 LNHDA, CDR2 SQIVND (reference sequence). Trimming pared 3 bases from V and 2 bases from J, leaving 14 bases between. The data were produced by immunoSEQ multiplex PCR, yet TCRdb's version contains in-frame clones alone and is incomplete. This sample has fewer than 130,000 clones, with 88% found just once. As to this clone: Its matching antigen is unknown.

The sequence was collected from an adult in good health. The material sequenced was peripheral blood, taken on day 0 of AZD1222 vaccination. The chain couples TRBV19 to TRBJ2-7, with D perhaps TRBD1 (5 bases). DNA for the CDR3: TGTGCCAGTAGTATTCAGGGAAGAGGAGCCTACGAGCAGTACTTC. Protein: CASSIQGRGAYEQYF.